The TCR beta chain described here comes from a study of CD8 T cells in ankylosing spondylitis. Germline V gene sequence: CDR1 SGHDT, CDR2 YYEEEE. The CDR3 sequence is 14 residues long. The germline V and J ends were trimmed by 4 bases and 1 base, with 11 bases remaining between them. One entry per CDR3 protein, called by TCRdb with MiXCR from the 5' RACE reads. The sample lists 250,000 to 300,000 distinct CDR3 sequences, 15% to 20% occurring once. This clonotype was counted between two and nine times. The V and J genes are TRBV5-6 and TRBJ1-2, with D perhaps matching TRBD1 (5 bases). Source material: blood, either unsorted or a sorted T cell fraction (not recorded which). The sequence derives from a male donor with ankylosing spondylitis or in good health (not recorded which). The CDR3 bases are TGTGCCAGCAGCCCGATACAGGATAACTATGGCTACACCTTC. This sequence encodes CASSPIQDNYGYTF.